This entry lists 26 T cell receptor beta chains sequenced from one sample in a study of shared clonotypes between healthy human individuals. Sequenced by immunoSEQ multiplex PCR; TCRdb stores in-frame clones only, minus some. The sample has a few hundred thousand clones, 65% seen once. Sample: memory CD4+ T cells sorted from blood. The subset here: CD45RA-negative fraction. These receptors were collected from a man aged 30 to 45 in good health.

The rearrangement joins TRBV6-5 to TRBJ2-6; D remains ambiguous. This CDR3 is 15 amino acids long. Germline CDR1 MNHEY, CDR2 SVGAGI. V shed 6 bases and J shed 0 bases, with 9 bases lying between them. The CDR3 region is CASSSIVSGANVLTF. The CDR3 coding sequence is TGTGCCAGCAGCTCAATCGTCTCTGGGGCCAACGTCCTGACTTTC.

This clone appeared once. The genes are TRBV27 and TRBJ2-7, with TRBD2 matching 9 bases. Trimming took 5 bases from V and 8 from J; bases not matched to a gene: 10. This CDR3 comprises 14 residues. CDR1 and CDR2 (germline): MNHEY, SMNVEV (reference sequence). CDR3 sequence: CASSAGTSRPKQYF. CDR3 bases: TGTGCCAGCAGTGCCGGGACTAGCCGCCCTAAGCAGTACTTC.

The CDR3 coding sequence is TGCGCCAGCAGCTCAGACAGGGGTGCTGGAAACACCATATATTTT. This translates into CASSSDRGAGNTIYF. The chain carries TRBV5-1 and TRBJ1-3; the match to TRBD1 covers 8 bases. Trimming removed 3 bases from V and 2 bases from J; junction bases left unmatched: 4. Germline loops: CDR1 SGHRS, CDR2 YFSETQ. This CDR3 has 15 residues.

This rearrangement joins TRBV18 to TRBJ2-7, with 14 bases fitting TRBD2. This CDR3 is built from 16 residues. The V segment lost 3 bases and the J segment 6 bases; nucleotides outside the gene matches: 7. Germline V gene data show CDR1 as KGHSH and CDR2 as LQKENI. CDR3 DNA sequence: TGTGCCAGCTCACCTCTGCCGGGACTAGCGGGAGTCGAGCAGTACTTC. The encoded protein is CASSPLPGLAGVEQYF.

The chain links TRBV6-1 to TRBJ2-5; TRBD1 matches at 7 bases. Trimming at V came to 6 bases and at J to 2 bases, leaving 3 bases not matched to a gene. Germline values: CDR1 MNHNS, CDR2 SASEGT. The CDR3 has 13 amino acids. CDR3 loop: CASRRGQQETQYF. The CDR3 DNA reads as TGTGCCAGCAGGAGGGGACAGCAAGAGACCCAGTACTTC.

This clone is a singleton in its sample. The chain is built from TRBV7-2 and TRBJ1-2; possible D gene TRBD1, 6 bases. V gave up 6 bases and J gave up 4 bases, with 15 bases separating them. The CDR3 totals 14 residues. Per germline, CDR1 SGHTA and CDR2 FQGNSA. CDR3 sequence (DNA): TGTGCCAGCAGTAATGGACAGTTTTCCTATGGCTACACCTTC. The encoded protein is CASSNGQFSYGYTF.

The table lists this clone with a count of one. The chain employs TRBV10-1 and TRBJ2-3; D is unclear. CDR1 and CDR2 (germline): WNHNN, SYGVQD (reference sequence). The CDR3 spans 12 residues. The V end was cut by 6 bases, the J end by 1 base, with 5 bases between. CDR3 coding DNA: TGCGCCAGCAGCCCTGGCACAGATACGCAGTATTTT. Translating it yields CASSPGTDTQYF.

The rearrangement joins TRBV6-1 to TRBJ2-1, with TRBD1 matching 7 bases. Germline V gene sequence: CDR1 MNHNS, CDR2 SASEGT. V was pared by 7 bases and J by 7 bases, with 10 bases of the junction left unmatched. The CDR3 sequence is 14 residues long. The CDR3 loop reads CASNLDRVRNEQFF. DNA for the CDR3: TGTGCCAGCAACCTTGACAGGGTAAGAAATGAGCAGTTCTTC.

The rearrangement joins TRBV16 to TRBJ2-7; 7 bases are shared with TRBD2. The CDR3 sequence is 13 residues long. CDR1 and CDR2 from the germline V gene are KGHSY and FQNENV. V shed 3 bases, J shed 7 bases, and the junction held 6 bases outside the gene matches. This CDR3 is CASSHFYGGEQYF. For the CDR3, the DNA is TGTGCCAGCAGCCATTTTTACGGGGGGGAGCAGTACTTC.

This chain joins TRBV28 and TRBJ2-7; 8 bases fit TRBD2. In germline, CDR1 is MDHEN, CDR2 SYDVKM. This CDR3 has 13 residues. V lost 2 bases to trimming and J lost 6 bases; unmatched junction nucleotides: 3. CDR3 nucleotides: TGTGCCAGCAGTTTAGCCCTAGCGGGCGAGCAGTACTTC. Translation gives CASSLALAGEQYF.

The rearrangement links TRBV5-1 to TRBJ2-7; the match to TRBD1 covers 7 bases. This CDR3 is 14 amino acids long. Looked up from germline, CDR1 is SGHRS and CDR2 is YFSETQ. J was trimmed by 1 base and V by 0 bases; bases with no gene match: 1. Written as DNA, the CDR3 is TGCGCCAGCAGCTTGGGACAGGGATCCTACGAGCAGTACTTC. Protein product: CASSLGQGSYEQYF.

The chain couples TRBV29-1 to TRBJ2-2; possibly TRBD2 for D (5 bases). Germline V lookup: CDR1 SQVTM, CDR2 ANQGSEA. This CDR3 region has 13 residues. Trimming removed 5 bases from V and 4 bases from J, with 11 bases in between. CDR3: CSVRESGTGELFF. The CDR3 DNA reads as TGCAGCGTTAGGGAGTCTGGCACCGGGGAGCTGTTTTTT.

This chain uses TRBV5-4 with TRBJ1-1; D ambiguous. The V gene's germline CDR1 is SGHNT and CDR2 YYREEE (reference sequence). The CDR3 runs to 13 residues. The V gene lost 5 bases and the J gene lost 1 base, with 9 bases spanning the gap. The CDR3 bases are TGTGCCAGCAGTGAAGGATGGAACACTGAAGCTTTCTTT. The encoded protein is CASSEGWNTEAFF.

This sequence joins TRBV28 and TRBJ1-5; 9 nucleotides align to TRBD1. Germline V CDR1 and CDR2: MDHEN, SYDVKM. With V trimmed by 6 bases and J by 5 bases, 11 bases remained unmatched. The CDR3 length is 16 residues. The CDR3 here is CASRYAQGAVYQPQHF. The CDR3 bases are TGTGCCAGCAGATACGCACAGGGGGCGGTTTATCAGCCCCAGCATTTT.

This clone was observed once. CDR3 nucleotide sequence: TGTGCCAGCAGTTACCAAGGGGGGTTCTACGAGCAGTACTTC. Translation: CASSYQGGFYEQYF. The chain has TRBV6-5 and TRBJ2-7; D is perhaps TRBD1 or TRBD2 (6 bases each). V was shortened by 2 bases and J by 3 bases, with 11 bases between the two germline ends. Looked up from germline, CDR1 is MNHEY and CDR2 is SVGAGI. The CDR3 sequence is 14 residues long.

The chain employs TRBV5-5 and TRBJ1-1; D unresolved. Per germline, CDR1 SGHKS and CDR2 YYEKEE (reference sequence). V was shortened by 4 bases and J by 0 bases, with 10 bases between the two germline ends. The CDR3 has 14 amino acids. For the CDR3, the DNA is TGTGCCAGCAGCCTCAGCTGGGTGAACACTGAAGCTTTCTTT. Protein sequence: CASSLSWVNTEAFF. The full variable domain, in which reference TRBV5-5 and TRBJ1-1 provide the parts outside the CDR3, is DAGVTQSPTHLIKTRGQQVTLRCSPISGHKSVSWYQQVLGQGPQFIFQYYEKEERGRGNFPDRFSARQFPNYSSELNVNALLLGDSALYLCASSLSWVNTEAFFGQGTRLTVV.

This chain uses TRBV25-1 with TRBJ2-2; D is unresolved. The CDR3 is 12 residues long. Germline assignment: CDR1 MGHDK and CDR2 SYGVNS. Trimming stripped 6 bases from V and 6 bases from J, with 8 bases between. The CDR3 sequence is CASSRLPGELFF. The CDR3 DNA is TGTGCCAGCAGCAGGCTCCCCGGGGAGCTGTTTTTT.

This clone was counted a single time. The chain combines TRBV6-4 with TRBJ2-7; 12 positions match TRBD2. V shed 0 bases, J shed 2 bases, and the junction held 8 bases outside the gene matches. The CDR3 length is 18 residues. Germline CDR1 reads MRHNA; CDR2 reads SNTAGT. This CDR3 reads CASSDSRLAGAPAYEQYF. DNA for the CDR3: TGTGCCAGCAGTGACTCGAGACTAGCGGGAGCCCCAGCCTACGAGCAGTACTTC.

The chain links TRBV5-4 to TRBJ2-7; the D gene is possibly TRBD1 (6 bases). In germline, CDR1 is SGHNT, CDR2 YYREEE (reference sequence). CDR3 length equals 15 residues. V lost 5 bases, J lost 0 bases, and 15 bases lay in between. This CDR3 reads CASRPDRTSSYEQYF. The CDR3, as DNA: TGTGCCAGCAGACCTGACAGGACGAGCTCCTACGAGCAGTACTTC.

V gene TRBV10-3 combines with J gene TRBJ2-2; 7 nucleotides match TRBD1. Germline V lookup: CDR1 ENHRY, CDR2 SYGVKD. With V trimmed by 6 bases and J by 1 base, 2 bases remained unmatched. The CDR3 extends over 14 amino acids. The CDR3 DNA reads TGTGCCATCAGCCAGGGGGTGAACACCGGGGAGCTGTTTTTT. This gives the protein CAISQGVNTGELFF.

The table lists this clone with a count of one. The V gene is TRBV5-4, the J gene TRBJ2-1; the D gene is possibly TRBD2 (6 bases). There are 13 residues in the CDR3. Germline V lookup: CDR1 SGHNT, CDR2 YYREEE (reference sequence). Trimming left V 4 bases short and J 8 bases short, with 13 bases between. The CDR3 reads CASSLRGIDEQFF. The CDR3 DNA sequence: TGTGCCAGCAGCCTCCGGGGGATCGATGAGCAGTTCTTC.

This CDR3 is CASSEALAVSKTYEQYF. The CDR3 DNA reads TGTGCCAGCAGTGAAGCGCTGGCCGTCAGTAAAACCTACGAGCAGTACTTC. This rearrangement joins TRBV2 to TRBJ2-7; D unresolved. The ends were cut back, 0 bases at V and 2 bases at J, with 17 bases in the middle. The CDR3 spans 17 residues. Germline V gene sequence: CDR1 SNHLY, CDR2 FYNNEI.

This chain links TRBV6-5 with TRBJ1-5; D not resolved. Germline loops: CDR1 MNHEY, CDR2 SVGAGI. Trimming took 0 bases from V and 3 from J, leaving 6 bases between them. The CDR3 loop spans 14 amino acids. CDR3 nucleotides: TGTGCCAGCAGTTACTCTGCATACAATCAGCCCCAGCATTTT. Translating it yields CASSYSAYNQPQHF.

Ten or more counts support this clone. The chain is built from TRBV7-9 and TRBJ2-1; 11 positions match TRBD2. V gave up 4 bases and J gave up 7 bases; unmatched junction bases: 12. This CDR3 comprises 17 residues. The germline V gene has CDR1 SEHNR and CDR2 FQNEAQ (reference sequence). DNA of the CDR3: TGTGCCAGCAGCTCGCACCCCCTAGCGGGGGGAACTAATGAGCAGTTCTTC. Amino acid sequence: CASSSHPLAGGTNEQFF. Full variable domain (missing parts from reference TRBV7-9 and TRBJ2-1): DTGVSQNPRHKITKRGQNVTFRCDPISEHNRLYWYRQTLGQGPEFLTYFQNEAQLEKSRLLSDRFSAERPKGSFSTLEIQRTEQGDSAMYLCASSSHPLAGGTNEQFFGPGTRLTVL.

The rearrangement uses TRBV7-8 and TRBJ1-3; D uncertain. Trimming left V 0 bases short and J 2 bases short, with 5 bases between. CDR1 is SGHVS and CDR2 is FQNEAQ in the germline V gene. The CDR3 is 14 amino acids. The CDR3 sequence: CASSLAITGNTIYF. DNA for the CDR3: TGTGCCAGCAGCTTAGCAATAACTGGAAACACCATATATTTT.

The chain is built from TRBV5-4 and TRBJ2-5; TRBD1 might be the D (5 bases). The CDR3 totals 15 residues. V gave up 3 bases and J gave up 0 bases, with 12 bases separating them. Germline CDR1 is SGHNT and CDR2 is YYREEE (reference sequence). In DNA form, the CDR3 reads TGTGCCAGCAGCTGGACCCCCAGGGACCAAGAGACCCAGTACTTC. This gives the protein CASSWTPRDQETQYF. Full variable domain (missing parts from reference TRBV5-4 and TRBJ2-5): ETGVTQSPTHLIKTRGQQVTLRCSSQSGHNTVSWYQQALGQGPQFIFQYYREEENGRGNFPPRFSGLQFPNYSSELNVNALELDDSALYLCASSWTPRDQETQYFGPGTRLLVL.